A single sample gave rise to the 17 T cell receptor beta chains below, sequenced in a study of response to subunit inactivated influenza vaccine. TCRdb itself ran the RT-PCR reads through MiXCR, one entry per CDR3 protein. Of some 500,000 distinct CDR3 sequences in the sample, roughly 27% were seen once. Material: CD4+ T cells sorted from PBMCs, obtained more than 4 days after vaccination. All receptors derive from a man aged 45-65 years who received an inactivated influenza vaccine.

This clonotype appeared a few times. The chain carries TRBV5-1 and TRBJ2-1; 7 nucleotides match TRBD2. The V and J ends lost 3 bases and 4 bases, in that order; junction bases with no gene match: 1. Germline CDR1 SGHRS, CDR2 YFSETQ. The CDR3 extends over 13 amino acids. For the CDR3, the DNA is TGCGCCAGCAGCTGGGGGGGATACAATGAGCAGTTCTTC. This sequence encodes CASSWGGYNEQFF.

A remark on this clonotype: Mismatch with germline at one junction end may stem from a read error. The CDR3 DNA sequence: TGTGCCAGCAGGCAAGCTAACGAGCAGTACTTC. Its translation: CASRQANEQYF. V gene TRBV3-1 combines with J gene TRBJ2-7; D gene unclear. This CDR3 comprises 11 residues. CDR1 is LGHDT, CDR2 YNNKEL, per germline (reference sequence).

J is TRBJ1-5 and V is TRBV4-1; 9 bases are shared with TRBD1. The CDR3 runs 15 residues. Trimming removed 4 bases from V and 6 bases from J; junction bases left unmatched: 7. In germline, CDR1 is MGHRA, CDR2 YSYEKL. Here the CDR3 DNA reads TGCGCCAGCAGCCGCACCGGGACAGGGTTTCAGCCCCAGCATTTT. It is translated as CASSRTGTGFQPQHF.

The chain employs TRBV6-6 and TRBJ2-5, with a tentative D call TRBD1 (6 bases). V lost 6 bases and J lost 2, with 10 bases in between. The CDR3 spans 13 residues. The germline CDR1 and CDR2 sequences are MNHNY and SVGAGI (reference sequence). The CDR3 region has the DNA TGTGCCAGCAGCGGGACAAATCAAGAGACCCAGTACTTC. Translation gives CASSGTNQETQYF.

The V and J genes are TRBV11-2 and TRBJ2-7; no reliable D call. Germline V gene lookup returns CDR1 SGHAT and CDR2 FQNNGV. CDR3 length equals 13 residues. The V end was cut by 3 bases, the J end by 6 bases, with 12 bases between. In DNA form, the CDR3 reads TGTGCCAGCAGCTTCATCATTGGTCGCGAGCAGTACTTC. Amino acid sequence: CASSFIIGREQYF.

The genes are TRBV20-1 and TRBJ2-7; unclear D gene. This CDR3 has 14 amino acids. V lost 6 bases to trimming and J lost 5 bases, with 20 bases between them. Germline V gives CDR1 DFQATT, CDR2 SNEGSKA (reference sequence). CDR3 nucleotide sequence: TGCAGTGCCGCACCCATCGGGCCCGGCAACGAGCAGTACTTC. Its protein is CSAAPIGPGNEQYF.

The chain is built from TRBV3-1 and TRBJ2-1; no firm D call. In germline, CDR1 is LGHDT, CDR2 YNNKEL (reference sequence). V dropped 4 bases and J dropped 4 bases, with 14 bases sitting between them. The length of the CDR3 is 15 residues. The CDR3 nucleotides are TGTGCCAGCAGCCTAAGAAAGGTCAGTTACAATGAGCAGTTCTTC. The encoded protein is CASSLRKVSYNEQFF.

The genes are TRBV19 and TRBJ2-1; 7 bases map to TRBD1. The V segment lost 3 bases and the J segment 5 bases; nucleotides outside the gene matches: 10. The CDR3 is made up of 16 amino acids. The germline gives CDR1 LNHDA, CDR2 SQIVND (reference sequence). The chain's CDR3 is CASSIRPGQRDNEQFF. The CDR3 coding sequence is TGTGCCAGTAGTATTCGACCGGGACAGCGTGACAATGAGCAGTTCTTC.

A few counts support this clonotype. The chain links TRBV4-1 to TRBJ2-3, with D uncertain. Germline CDR1 reads MGHRA; CDR2 reads YSYEKL. Trimming left V 0 bases short and J 3 bases short, with 16 bases between. The CDR3 spans 17 residues. The CDR3 region has the DNA TGCGCCAGCAGCCAAGATCTGTTGGGCGGCGCAACAGATACGCAGTATTTT. This gives the protein CASSQDLLGGATDTQYF.

This clonotype was observed at least ten times. The gene calls are TRBV20-1 and TRBJ2-1; TRBD2 agrees at 12 bases. This CDR3 is built from 14 residues. Germline V CDR1 and CDR2: DFQATT, SNEGSKA (reference sequence). The trim removed 6 bases at V and 4 bases at J, leaving 4 bases unmatched. CDR3 protein: CSAAGLAGYNEQFF. In nucleotides, the CDR3 is TGCAGTGCAGCCGGACTAGCGGGATACAATGAGCAGTTCTTC.

This clonotype was seen only a few times. This chain joins TRBV29-1 and TRBJ1-1; 10 bases fit TRBD1. V shed 6 bases, J shed 4 bases, and the junction held 8 bases outside the gene matches. From germline, CDR1 is SQVTM and CDR2 ANQGSEA. The CDR3 runs 14 residues. The CDR3 sequence: CSVYTGTGATEAFF. The DNA for the CDR3 is TGCAGCGTATATACCGGGACAGGGGCCACTGAAGCTTTCTTT.

This clonotype occurred once. The chain has TRBV9 and TRBJ2-3, with 12 bases that match TRBD2. Trimming removed 0 bases from V and 2 bases from J; junction bases left unmatched: 4. This CDR3 is built from 17 residues. The germline V gene encodes CDR1 SGDLS and CDR2 YYNGEE. The CDR3 region is CASSVASGGANTDTQYF. The CDR3 region has the DNA TGTGCCAGCAGCGTAGCTAGCGGGGGGGCCAACACAGATACGCAGTATTTT.

The chain has TRBV6-1 and TRBJ1-1, with a weak D call TRBD1 (6 bases). The CDR3 loop spans 13 amino acids. In germline, CDR1 is MNHNS, CDR2 SASEGT. V lost 6 bases and J lost 5, with 13 bases in between. In DNA form, the CDR3 reads TGTGCCAGCAGAAGACAGGCGAGGACTGAAGCTTTCTTT. It codes for CASRRQARTEAFF.

V usage is TRBV2 and J usage is TRBJ2-1, with a tentative D call TRBD2 (5 bases). Trimming pared 2 bases from V and 12 bases from J, leaving 14 bases between. CDR1 and CDR2 (germline): SNHLY, FYNNEI. CDR3 length: 13 residues. CDR3 in DNA: TGTGCCAGCAGTGAACTTGGGGAGTGGGGGCAGTTCTTC. This sequence encodes CASSELGEWGQFF.

The chain joins TRBV12-3 or TRBV12-4 to TRBJ2-1, with TRBD2 matching 11 bases. Trimming removed 3 bases from V and 6 bases from J; junction bases left unmatched: 4. This CDR3 is built from 15 residues. The CDR3: CASSFASGGRNEQFF. The CDR3 DNA reads as TGTGCCAGCAGTTTCGCTAGCGGGGGGCGCAATGAGCAGTTCTTC.

V and J are TRBV9 and TRBJ2-1; possibly TRBD1 for D (6 bases). CDR1 and CDR2 from the germline V gene are SGDLS and YYNGEE. Trimming took 1 base from V and 0 from J, leaving 11 bases between them. The CDR3 consists of 16 residues. CDR3 sequence: CASSVMGASSYNEQFF. CDR3 nucleotides: TGTGCCAGCAGCGTAATGGGGGCAAGCTCCTACAATGAGCAGTTCTTC.

This chain links TRBV5-1 with TRBJ2-3; a weak D match, TRBD2 (5 bases). Germline CDR1 and CDR2: SGHRS and YFSETQ. The V end lost 2 bases, the J end lost 7 bases, and 11 bases lay between the germline ends. CDR3 length: 13 residues. The CDR3 loop is CASSFGESYTQYF. Here the CDR3 DNA reads TGCGCCAGCAGCTTCGGGGAATCCTATACGCAGTATTTT.